The clone carrying this T cell receptor (beta chain) has only a few counts. Assay used: immunoSEQ multiplex PCR; TCRdb lists only in-frame clones, some missing. Of 20,000 to 25,000 clones listed, around 64% are singletons. Relapse after autologous stem cell transplantation occurred in every patient, and brentuximab vedotin exposure varied. Classification of best responses gave complete response, partial response or progressive disease. This entry comes from a study of PD-1 blockade in classical Hodgkin lymphoma. The V end was cut by 2 bases, the J end by 3 bases, with 8 bases between. Looked up from germline, CDR1 is MNHNS and CDR2 is SASEGT. This CDR3 has 14 amino acids.

The sequence was collected from a human donor with classical Hodgkin lymphoma. The sample consisted of peripheral blood mononuclear cells (PBMCs), taken at baseline. V is TRBV6-1 and J is TRBJ1-3, with unresolved D. CDR3 in DNA: TGTGCCAGCAGTGAAACCCGATATGGAAACACCATATATTTT. The encoded protein is CASSETRYGNTIYF.